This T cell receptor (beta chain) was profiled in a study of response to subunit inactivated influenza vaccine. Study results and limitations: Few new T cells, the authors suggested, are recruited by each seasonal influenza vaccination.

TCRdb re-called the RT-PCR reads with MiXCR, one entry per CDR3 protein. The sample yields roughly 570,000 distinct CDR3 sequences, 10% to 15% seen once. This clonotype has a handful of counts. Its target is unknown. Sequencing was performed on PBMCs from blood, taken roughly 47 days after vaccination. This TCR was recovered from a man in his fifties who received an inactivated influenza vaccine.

The CDR3 DNA is TGCAGTGCTGGACGGCTAGCCAAAAACATTCAGTACTTC. This codes for CSAGRLAKNIQYF. The chain is built from TRBV20-1 and TRBJ2-4; D is unclear. The CDR3 is made up of 13 amino acids. Trimming cost V 5 bases and J 0 bases, with 8 bases left between them. CDR1 and CDR2 from the germline V gene are DFQATT and SNEGSKA (reference sequence).